This T cell receptor beta chain stems from a study of blood T cell repertoires in COVID-19. As for the study in general: Samples taken during acute and convalescent COVID-19 were collected in the United States, Italy and Spain. PBMCs, B-cell-depleted T cells, or T cells were the source of the cDNA or gDNA that made up the material.

CDR3 length equals 16 residues. The junction had 10 bases not matched to a gene; V was cut back by 5 bases and J by 8 bases. Germline-derived CDR1 and CDR2 are LNHDA and SQIVND (reference sequence). Generated by immunoSEQ multiplex PCR, the TCRdb table keeps only in-frame clones and is missing some. The data show hundreds of thousands of clones, with around nine tenths seen just once and 3% held by the top ten. The receptor was isolated from a man between 18 and 29 years old with active or convalescent COVID-19. Sequencing was carried out using peripheral blood. The rearrangement links TRBV19 to TRBJ2-2; 11 bases match TRBD2. The CDR3 region is CASSSPSGRPGGELFF. Here the CDR3 DNA reads TGTGCCAGTAGTTCTCCTAGCGGGAGGCCCGGGGGGGAGCTGTTTTTT.